This T cell receptor beta chain emerged from a study of blood T cell repertoires in COVID-19. This clone was found once. The repertoire was sequenced with immunoSEQ multiplex PCR; TCRdb's copy has only in-frame clones and lacks some. Among approximately 90,000 clones listed, approximately 82% were seen once. With 1 base removed from V and 10 bases from J, the gap between germline ends came to 14 bases. Germline V gene data show CDR1 as SGHVT and CDR2 as SQSDAQ. The CDR3 spans 15 residues. The sequence was obtained from a man in his sixties with acute or convalescent COVID-19. The chain joins TRBV7-4 to TRBJ1-6; a weak D match, TRBD1 (5 bases). The sequenced sample was peripheral blood. CDR3 amino acids: CASSLDCQGRSPLHF. CDR3 coding DNA: TGTGCCAGCAGCTTAGATTGCCAGGGTAGGTCACCCCTCCACTTT.